The 29 T cell receptor beta chains given below trace back to one sample, sequenced in a study of T cell clusters in autoimmune cytopenias (dated by TCRdb to about 2019). Instrument on record: Illumina MiSeq. TRB rearrangements were amplified by multiplex PCR following a touch-down protocol, with the TRB-A and TRB-B primer pools mixed in one tube. Each entry corresponds to one CDR3 protein sequence from reads that TCRdb reprocessed, and DNA is not given. The table kept for this sample lists about 6,800 distinct CDR3 sequences. The ten largest clones capture around 23% of the sample. For each sample, TRB amplification used about 270 ng of peripheral blood genomic DNA, equal to 35,000 to 45,000 genome equivalents. The sample was peripheral blood. These receptors were collected from a human donor with an autoimmune cytopenia or autoimmune hepatitis (not recorded which).

V is TRBV7-9 and J is TRBJ1-2. CDR3 length: 12 amino acids. CDR1 SEHNR and CDR2 FQNEAQ come from the germline V gene (reference sequence). The CDR3 spells CASSLDTYGYTF.

This chain's CDR3 is CASSPGGRAALGGMNTEAFF. The chain employs TRBV27 and TRBJ1-1; absent DNA, TCRdb's TRBD1 call cannot be checked. The CDR3 length is 20 residues. Germline V CDR1 and CDR2: MNHEY, SMNVEV (reference sequence).

This chain's CDR3 is CASSVGYTGELFF. This chain connects TRBV14 to TRBJ2-2. Germline lookup yields CDR1 SGHDN and CDR2 FVKESK. The CDR3 totals 13 residues. The variable domain in full, completed from reference TRBV14 and TRBJ2-2, reads EAGVTQFPSHSVIEKGQTVTLRCDPISGHDNLYWYRRVMGKEIKFLLHFVKESKQDESGMPNNRFLAERTGGTYSTLKVQPAELEDSGVYFCASSVGYTGELFFGEGSRLTVL.

Judged by frequency, this clonotype is medium-sized (0.01 to 0.1%). The chain links TRBV30 to TRBJ2-7; TCRdb gives TRBD1 as the D gene, but with no DNA this cannot be confirmed. Per germline, CDR1 GTSNPN and CDR2 SVGIG (reference sequence). CDR3 length: 17 residues. This CDR3 is CAWSVDRASPNYYEQYF.

The chain uses TRBV20-1 and TRBJ2-7; TCRdb reports TRBD1, a call that lacks DNA to check it against. The CDR3 covers 15 residues. CDR1 DFQATT and CDR2 SNEGSKA come from the germline V gene (reference sequence). This CDR3 reads CSAPPSRGLSYEQYF.

This sequence joins TRBV5-1 and TRBJ2-7; the TCRdb D gene call, TRBD2, has no DNA to confirm it. From germline, CDR1 is SGHRS and CDR2 YFSETQ. This CDR3 comprises 16 residues. The CDR3: CASSLASAGVSYEQYF.

The chain links TRBV20-1 to TRBJ2-3; TCRdb reports TRBD1, a call that lacks DNA to check it against. This CDR3 is 16 amino acids long. CDR1 is DFQATT and CDR2 is SNEGSKA in the germline V gene (reference sequence). CDR3 protein: CSARDRGQGAEDTQYF.

The gene calls are TRBV11-2 and TRBJ2-7; TCRdb gives TRBD1 as the D gene, but with no DNA this cannot be confirmed. This CDR3 has 12 residues. Germline V gene data show CDR1 as SGHAT and CDR2 as FQNNGV. The CDR3 loop is CASRQGIYEQYF.

The chain is built from TRBV6-5 and TRBJ1-1. Germline-derived CDR1 and CDR2 are MNHEY and SVGAGI. The CDR3 runs to 14 residues. CDR3 loop: CASSYSAGNTEAFF.

This clonotype ranks as medium-sized in terms of frequency. This chain joins TRBV19 and TRBJ1-4; TCRdb reports TRBD1, a call that lacks DNA to check it against. Germline V CDR1 and CDR2: LNHDA, SQIVND (reference sequence). This CDR3 region has 14 residues. The chain's CDR3 is CASRTQVSGEKLFF.

The V gene is TRBV7-6, the J gene TRBJ2-5; TCRdb names TRBD2, which stays unverified in the absence of DNA. This CDR3 comprises 16 residues. Germline V lookup: CDR1 SGHVS, CDR2 FNYEAQ. The CDR3 reads CASSLRGLAGEETQYF.

The chain employs TRBV11-1 and TRBJ1-1. The germline gives CDR1 SGHAT, CDR2 FQDESV (reference sequence). The CDR3 has 14 residues. This CDR3 reads CASSFSGVGTEAFF.

The J gene is TRBJ2-4, the V gene TRBV15; the D gene TCRdb calls, TRBD1, cannot be checked with no DNA. Germline V CDR1 and CDR2: LNHNV, YYDKDF (reference sequence). The CDR3 length is 15 residues. The chain's CDR3 is CATSPEPQGENIQYF.

The J gene is TRBJ2-1, the V gene TRBV7-2; the D call from TCRdb, TRBD1, cannot be confirmed without DNA. CDR3 length equals 13 residues. Germline assignment: CDR1 SGHTA and CDR2 FQGNSA. The CDR3: CASGSASVYEQFF. Complete variable domain (other parts from reference TRBV7-2 and TRBJ2-1): GAGVSQSPSNKVTEKGKDVELRCDPISGHTALYWYRQSLGQGLEFLIYFQGNSAPDKSGLPSDRFSAERTGGSVSTLTIQRTQQEDSAVYLCASGSASVYEQFFGPGTRLTVL.

Considering frequency, this clonotype is medium-sized. The chain couples TRBV6-5 to TRBJ2-2; TCRdb reports TRBD1, a call that lacks DNA to check it against. The CDR3 totals 16 residues. Germline V gene data show CDR1 as MNHEY and CDR2 as SVGAGI. This CDR3 reads CASNFEFRGRGGELFF.

Its frequency marks this clonotype as medium-sized (0.01 to 0.1%). The V call is TRBV5-1, the J call TRBJ2-1; TCRdb's assignment of TRBD1 cannot be checked, as there is no DNA. Germline V gene sequence: CDR1 SGHRS, CDR2 YFSETQ. The CDR3 is 15 residues long. The CDR3 is CASSLGQGEYNEQFF.

By frequency, this clonotype is medium-sized. The chain joins TRBV19 to TRBJ1-2. Germline V lookup: CDR1 LNHDA, CDR2 SQIVND (reference sequence). The CDR3 contains 12 residues. CDR3 region: CASSWGQYGYTF.

This clonotype is labeled medium-sized based on frequency. This chain joins TRBV20-1 and TRBJ1-5; the D gene TCRdb calls, TRBD1, cannot be checked with no DNA. Germline CDR1 reads DFQATT; CDR2 reads SNEGSKA (reference sequence). The CDR3 loop spans 17 amino acids. The chain's CDR3 is CSAVELTGVLSNQPQHF.

This clonotype counts as medium-sized by frequency. This chain uses TRBV19 with TRBJ2-1; TCRdb proposes TRBD1, but this gene call is untestable without DNA. This CDR3 is built from 14 residues. CDR1 and CDR2 from the germline V gene are LNHDA and SQIVND (reference sequence). The CDR3 loop reads CASSMTREYNEQFF.

V and J are TRBV7-9 and TRBJ2-5; TCRdb reports TRBD1, a call that lacks DNA to check it against. The CDR3 covers 15 residues. CDR1 and CDR2 (germline): SEHNR, FQNEAQ (reference sequence). This chain's CDR3 is CASQIAGGPGETQYF.

V gene TRBV10-1 combines with J gene TRBJ2-5. Germline CDR1 WNHNN, CDR2 SYGVQD (reference sequence). This CDR3 contains 14 residues. Here the CDR3 reads CASSNGRSQETQYF.

The rearrangement links TRBV18 to TRBJ1-1. Germline V CDR1 and CDR2: KGHSH, LQKENI. This CDR3 comprises 15 residues. This chain's CDR3 is CASSPPGSKRTEAFF.

The gene calls are TRBV27 and TRBJ1-4; with no DNA, the TCRdb D assignment of TRBD1 cannot be verified. CDR1 is MNHEY, CDR2 SMNVEV, per germline (reference sequence). The CDR3 is made up of 16 amino acids. This CDR3 is CASSVGQGVTIEKLFF.

This chain uses TRBV7-6 with TRBJ1-4; the D gene TCRdb calls, TRBD1, cannot be checked with no DNA. The length of the CDR3 is 13 residues. Germline assignment: CDR1 SGHVS and CDR2 FNYEAQ. This chain's CDR3 is CASGRWANEKLFF.

This clonotype is identified as medium-sized from frequency. CDR3 in amino acids: CSVEVGPGSYYGYTF. The J gene is TRBJ1-2, the V gene TRBV29-1; TCRdb returns TRBD1, unconfirmable since there is no DNA. CDR3 length equals 15 residues. In germline, CDR1 is SQVTM, CDR2 ANQGSEA.

The CDR3 sequence is CASSSQTDEQYF. This rearrangement joins TRBV6-5 to TRBJ2-7; TCRdb selects TRBD1, and the lack of DNA leaves this call unchecked. The germline V gene encodes CDR1 MNHEY and CDR2 SVGAGI. The length of the CDR3 is 12 residues.

Considering frequency, this clonotype is medium-sized. The V call is TRBV5-6, the J call TRBJ2-2; TCRdb's D gene call, TRBD1, goes unchecked for lack of DNA. The germline gives CDR1 SGHDT, CDR2 YYEEEE. The length of the CDR3 is 14 residues. This CDR3 is CASSAIGGTGELFF.

This chain connects TRBV10-3 to TRBJ1-4. The CDR3 length is 13 residues. The germline V gene has CDR1 ENHRY and CDR2 SYGVKD. CDR3 sequence: CAISDATNEKLFF.

This clonotype is deemed medium-sized by its frequency. The chain couples TRBV19 to TRBJ2-1; TCRdb reports TRBD2, a call that lacks DNA to check it against. Germline CDR1 LNHDA, CDR2 SQIVND (reference sequence). The CDR3 runs to 15 residues. This chain's CDR3 is CASSPFRGGYNEQFF. Complete variable domain (other parts from reference TRBV19 and TRBJ2-1): DGGITQSPKYLFRKEGQNVTLSCEQNLNHDAMYWYRQDPGQGLRLIYYSQIVNDFQKGDIAEGYSVSREKKESFPLTVTSAQKNPTAFYLCASSPFRGGYNEQFFGPGTRLTVL.